The present T cell receptor (beta chain) was sequenced within a study of T cell responses to AZD1222 COVID-19 vaccine. Germline CDR1 reads MNHEY; CDR2 reads SMNVEV (reference sequence). V was trimmed by 4 bases and J by 0 bases, leaving 15 bases between them. The CDR3 loop spans 16 amino acids. Overall study findings and caveats: The reported proportion of spike-specific TCRs targeting unmutated variant regions was nearly half. Baseline serology detected seropositivity in only a handful of AZD1222 recipients. Repertoires were obtained only post-peak T cell response. The sample set comprised mostly white British donors with more females, and clonal diversity was possibly underestimated.

Concerning this clone itself: Its antigen is unidentified.

The protocol was immunoSEQ multiplex PCR, while the TCRdb copy is restricted to in-frame clones and leaves out a portion. Of around 110,000 clones in the sample, 87% were seen once. The receptor was derived from an adult who received the AZD1222 COVID-19 vaccine. The sample here was peripheral blood, taken 28 days after the second AZD1222 dose. The rearrangement joins TRBV27 to TRBJ1-2, with TRBD1 as a possible D gene (5 bases). The CDR3 spells CASSSIRTRSNYGYTF. CDR3 sequence (DNA): TGTGCCAGCAGTTCAATTCGGACACGTTCTAACTATGGCTACACCTTC.